The text below deals with one T cell receptor (beta chain). This clone was recorded a few times. The clone's antigen remains unknown. Per-nucleotide qualities are absent, and no much larger clonotype sits a single base away. The data originate from a study of blood T cell repertoires in COVID-19 (dated by TCRdb to 2018 to 2021). Regarding the study in general: Collaborator samples came from the United States, Italy and Spain and covered acute and convalescent phases of COVID-19. The prospective study material was composed of cDNA or gDNA derived from T cells, B-cell-depleted T cells, or PBMCs. The dataset comprised deeply sampled blood TCRbeta repertoires from subjects exposed to, actively infected with, or recovered from COVID-19. The repertoires were made available in a free public database intended to serve as a resource for research on the immune response to SARS-CoV-2. The samples were drawn from the first 160 participants of the ongoing ImmuneRACE study and from 950 to 1,500 subjects provided by 6 global collaborators. A de-identified subject ID, COVID-19 status, age in years and sex were almost always included in the sample metadata. Where available, HLA class I and class II types were taken from metadata supplied by the sample provider and were not determined by assay-based typing. Results the study describes overall, beyond this receptor: The amount of clinical and demographic metadata varied by source and participant and was provided uncurated.

Whole blood was collected in K2EDTA tubes by collaborating institutions according to the institutions' own protocols. For TCRbeta analysis, collaborators shipped samples in one of three forms: frozen whole blood, isolated PBMCs, or DNA extracted from either of those sample types. TCRbeta CDR3 regions were amplified from genomic DNA by means of the immunoSEQ Assay, a bias-controlled multiplex PCR. On the study's bioinformatics: Within the assay, amplification of reference gene primers was used to estimate how many nucleated cells each sample contained. To quantify the absolute abundance of each unique TCRbeta CDR3 rearrangement, sequence reads were collapsed and filtered. For each sample, productive Simpson clonality was calculated as the square root of Simpson's diversity index across productive rearrangements. TCRdb carries this immuneACCESS record with in-frame sequences only. Its versions omit some clonotypes, under half of them owing to an unresolved V gene in the studies checked, with the rest unexplained. That table furnishes V, J and clone size, whereas the DNA furnished D and trimming. Present in this sample are over 200,000 clones, 85% to 90% of which were seen just once. Roughly 2.5% of the sample goes to the ten largest clones.

In the germline V gene (reference sequence), CDR1 corresponds to SEHNR and CDR2 to FQNEAQ. Trimmed from V: 4 bases; trimmed from J: 9 bases; junction bases lacking a gene match: 9. CDR3 length: 13 amino acids, cysteine to phenylalanine. This entry keeps only the CDR3 DNA: 39 bases, framed from base 1. The clonotype originates from a woman aged 55 to 70 with acute or convalescent COVID-19. The source material was peripheral blood. The chain employs TRBV7-9 and TRBJ2-7, and 7 junction bases match TRBD1. The CDR3 is CASSSRQGIVQYF. The nucleotides read TGTGCCAGCAGCTCTCGACAGGGTATAGTGCAGTACTTC.